Listed below are T cell receptor beta chains from one sample, sequenced in a study of cytomegalovirus exposure and HLA in healthy donors. The data were produced by immunoSEQ multiplex PCR, yet TCRdb's version contains in-frame clones alone and is incomplete. The sample lists approximately 150,000 clones; around 73% were seen once. Source material: PBMCs. The receptors stem from a female donor in good health and CMV-seronegative. CDR3s include the opening cysteine and the closing phenylalanine or tryptophan. A D gene is named only where the DNA matches it firmly. Size tells how often a clone was seen (once, few, many) or the class of an expanded clone, and some rows leave it out.

v_gene: TRBV19
j_gene: TRBJ1-6
abundance: NA
d_gene: NA
CDR3nt: TGTGCCAGTAGCCCCTCGCGGAATTCACCCCTCCACTTT
CDR3aa: CASSPSRNSPLHF

v_gene: TRBV28
j_gene: TRBJ2-7
abundance: NA
d_gene: TRBD1
CDR3nt: TGTGCCAGCAGTTCAGGACAGGCCATCACCTACGAGCAGTACTTC
CDR3aa: CASSSGQAITYEQYF

v_gene: TRBV5-4
j_gene: TRBJ1-2
abundance: NA
d_gene: NA
CDR3nt: TGTGCCAGCAGTTCCCCCGACTCCTCCACCCCTGGCTACACCTTC
CDR3aa: CASSSPDSSTPGYTF

v_gene: TRBV10-1
j_gene: TRBJ2-1
abundance: few
d_gene: NA
CDR3nt: TGCGCCAGCAGTGAACGGGGGAGCTCCTACAATGAGCAGTTCTTC
CDR3aa: CASSERGSSYNEQFF

v_gene: TRBV7-3
j_gene: TRBJ1-5
abundance: NA
d_gene: TRBD1
CDR3nt: TGTGCCAGCAGCTTAGGGGGGGACAGGACCCTTTACGGCAATCAGCCCCAGCATTTT
CDR3aa: CASSLGGDRTLYGNQPQHF

v_gene: TRBV27
j_gene: TRBJ2-5
abundance: NA
d_gene: TRBD2
CDR3nt: TGTGCCAGCAGTGCACTAGCGGGGGAGGATCAAGAGACCCAGTACTTC
CDR3aa: CASSALAGEDQETQYF

v_gene: TRBV30
j_gene: TRBJ2-7
abundance: NA
d_gene: NA
CDR3nt: TGTGCCTGGAGTATCACAGGGCCCTACGAGCAGTACTTC
CDR3aa: CAWSITGPYEQYF

v_gene: TRBV5-1
j_gene: TRBJ1-2
abundance: NA
d_gene: NA
CDR3nt: TGCGCCAGCAGCTTTTGGACAGCCTATGGCTACACCTTC
CDR3aa: CASSFWTAYGYTF

v_gene: TRBV4-2
j_gene: TRBJ2-1
abundance: NA
d_gene: TRBD2
CDR3nt: TGTGCCAGCAGCCAAGATCAGTCGGGGGGGGAGCAGTTCTTC
CDR3aa: CASSQDQSGGEQFF

v_gene: TRBV2
j_gene: TRBJ2-7
abundance: once
d_gene: NA
CDR3nt: TGTGCCAGCACCGCCGGTTACTCCGAGCAGTACTTC
CDR3aa: CASTAGYSEQYF

v_gene: TRBV7-2
j_gene: TRBJ1-2
abundance: few
d_gene: TRBD1
CDR3nt: TGTGCCAGCAGCCCCGGGACAGGGGGCTTTGGCTACACCTTC
CDR3aa: CASSPGTGGFGYTF

v_gene: TRBV7-6
j_gene: TRBJ2-3
abundance: NA
d_gene: NA
CDR3nt: TGTGCCAGCAGCCCAATCATGACAGATACGCAGTATTTT
CDR3aa: CASSPIMTDTQYF

v_gene: TRBV10-3
j_gene: TRBJ2-3
abundance: NA
d_gene: TRBD1
CDR3nt: TGTGCCATCAGGAGGGGACAGGGAAGTCCAGATACGCAGTATTTT
CDR3aa: CAIRRGQGSPDTQYF

v_gene: TRBV9
j_gene: TRBJ1-5
abundance: few
d_gene: TRBD1
CDR3nt: TGTGCCAGCAGCGCAACAGGGGACAATCAGCCCCAGCATTTT
CDR3aa: CASSATGDNQPQHF

v_gene: TRBV25-1
j_gene: TRBJ1-3
abundance: NA
d_gene: NA
CDR3nt: TGTGCCAGCAGTGAATCGGTTTCTGGAAACACCATATATTTT
CDR3aa: CASSESVSGNTIYF

v_gene: TRBV2
j_gene: TRBJ2-5
abundance: once
d_gene: NA
CDR3nt: TGTGCCAGCAGTGATGGGTACAGGGACGAGACCCAGTACTTC
CDR3aa: CASSDGYRDETQYF

v_gene: TRBV13
j_gene: TRBJ1-2
abundance: NA
d_gene: NA
CDR3nt: TGTGCCAGCAGCTCCAGGGCATCCCATGGCTACACCTTC
CDR3aa: CASSSRASHGYTF

v_gene: TRBV13
j_gene: TRBJ1-3
abundance: few
d_gene: TRBD1
CDR3nt: TGTGCCAGCAGCGTTACCGGGACAGCTGGAAACACCATATATTTT
CDR3aa: CASSVTGTAGNTIYF

v_gene: TRBV5-6
j_gene: TRBJ2-5
abundance: NA
d_gene: NA
CDR3nt: TGTGCCAGCAGCACCTTCGGGGCGGGGCTGCGGACCCAGTACTTC
CDR3aa: CASSTFGAGLRTQYF

v_gene: TRBV30
j_gene: TRBJ2-5
abundance: NA
d_gene: TRBD1
CDR3nt: TGTGCCTGGATGGGGACAGGGTCATGGCAAGAGACCCAGTACTTC
CDR3aa: CAWMGTGSWQETQYF

v_gene: TRBV19
j_gene: TRBJ2-3
abundance: NA
d_gene: NA
CDR3nt: TGTGCCAGTAGTATTGGTCAGGGTGGGGCAGATACGCAGTATTTT
CDR3aa: CASSIGQGGADTQYF

v_gene: TRBV6-6
j_gene: TRBJ2-7
abundance: NA
d_gene: TRBD2
CDR3nt: TGTGCCAGCAGAACTAGCGGGACTGACTACGAGCAGTACTTC
CDR3aa: CASRTSGTDYEQYF

v_gene: TRBV27
j_gene: TRBJ2-7
abundance: NA
d_gene: NA
CDR3nt: TGTGCCAGCAGGGGCAGCTCCTACGAGCAGTACTTC
CDR3aa: CASRGSSYEQYF

v_gene: TRBV9
j_gene: TRBJ1-2
abundance: once
d_gene: NA
CDR3nt: TGTGCCAGCAGCGTAGACAGTCCTTTGGATGGCTACACCTTC
CDR3aa: CASSVDSPLDGYTF

v_gene: TRBV6-1
j_gene: TRBJ2-7
abundance: NA
d_gene: NA
CDR3nt: TGTGCCAGCAGTGAATCGGGGAGGGGGGTCGAGCAGTACTTC
CDR3aa: CASSESGRGVEQYF

v_gene: TRBV28
j_gene: TRBJ1-4
abundance: few
d_gene: NA
CDR3nt: TGTGCCAGCTCGGGGCGTTTGGGGGGACTGTTTTTT
CDR3aa: CASSGRLGGLFF

v_gene: TRBV20-1
j_gene: TRBJ2-7
abundance: NA
d_gene: NA
CDR3nt: TGCAGTGCTAGACACTACGAGCAGTACTTC
CDR3aa: CSARHYEQYF

v_gene: TRBV5-6
j_gene: TRBJ1-2
abundance: NA
d_gene: NA
CDR3nt: TGTGCCAGCAGCTTGGTGAGGGGGGGCGATGGCTACACCTTC
CDR3aa: CASSLVRGGDGYTF

v_gene: TRBV28
j_gene: TRBJ1-1
abundance: NA
d_gene: TRBD1
CDR3nt: TGTGCCAGCAGTTCCGACAGGGTCACTGAAGCTTTCTTT
CDR3aa: CASSSDRVTEAFF

v_gene: TRBV7-9
j_gene: TRBJ2-3
abundance: NA
d_gene: TRBD2
CDR3nt: TGTGCCAGCAGCTTAGGGCTAGCGGGAGAAGATACGCAGTATTTT
CDR3aa: CASSLGLAGEDTQYF

v_gene: TRBV7-6
j_gene: TRBJ2-2
abundance: NA
d_gene: NA
CDR3nt: TGTGCCAGCGGTGACAGATCCAACACCGGGGAGCTGTTTTTT
CDR3aa: CASGDRSNTGELFF

v_gene: TRBV21-1
j_gene: TRBJ1-1
abundance: NA
d_gene: NA
CDR3nt: TGTGCCAGCAGTACTGGACAGGGGGCCACTGAAGCTTTCTTT
CDR3aa: CASSTGQGATEAFF

v_gene: TRBV29-1
j_gene: TRBJ2-1
abundance: NA
d_gene: TRBD2
CDR3nt: TGCAGCGTTGGATTAGCGGGACGGGTGTACAATGAGCAGTTCTTC
CDR3aa: CSVGLAGRVYNEQFF

v_gene: TRBV30
j_gene: TRBJ2-1
abundance: few
d_gene: NA
CDR3nt: TGTGCCTGGAGTTTTCCCAACCAGGACAATGAGCAGTTCTTC
CDR3aa: CAWSFPNQDNEQFF

v_gene: TRBV28
j_gene: TRBJ1-2
abundance: NA
d_gene: NA
CDR3nt: TGTGCCAGCAGCCCGGGACAAGATCATGGCTACACCTTC
CDR3aa: CASSPGQDHGYTF

v_gene: TRBV27
j_gene: TRBJ1-1
abundance: few
d_gene: TRBD1
CDR3nt: TGTGCCAGCAGCCACGCTCGGGACAGGATATACACTGAAGCTTTCTTT
CDR3aa: CASSHARDRIYTEAFF

v_gene: TRBV30
j_gene: TRBJ1-1
abundance: NA
d_gene: NA
CDR3nt: TGTGCCTACAATTGGGGGGGGACTGAAGCTTTCTTT
CDR3aa: CAYNWGGTEAFF

v_gene: TRBV5-6
j_gene: TRBJ2-3
abundance: NA
d_gene: TRBD2
CDR3nt: TGTGCCAGCAGCTTGGTGGGACTAGCGGGGCCACGCACAGATACGCAGTATTTT
CDR3aa: CASSLVGLAGPRTDTQYF

v_gene: TRBV2
j_gene: TRBJ1-4
abundance: NA
d_gene: TRBD1
CDR3nt: TGTGCCAGCAGTGAGGTCGGGACAGGGTTCGAAAAACTGTTTTTT
CDR3aa: CASSEVGTGFEKLFF

v_gene: TRBV5-1
j_gene: TRBJ1-4
abundance: NA
d_gene: NA
CDR3nt: TGCGCCAGCAGCTTGGAATCTGGGCCAACTAATGAAAAACTGTTTTTT
CDR3aa: CASSLESGPTNEKLFF

v_gene: TRBV7-9
j_gene: TRBJ1-5
abundance: few
d_gene: NA
CDR3nt: TGTGCCAGCAGCGGAGACAGGCCCAATCAGCCCCAGCATTTT
CDR3aa: CASSGDRPNQPQHF

v_gene: TRBV18
j_gene: TRBJ1-1
abundance: NA
d_gene: NA
CDR3nt: TGTGCCAGCTCACCACTAGTCAGGGGCGGCCCTGAAGCTTTCTTT
CDR3aa: CASSPLVRGGPEAFF

v_gene: TRBV5-4
j_gene: TRBJ2-3
abundance: NA
d_gene: NA
CDR3nt: TGTGCCAGCAGCTTAGGGGGGGCGCGAACCACAGATACGCAGTATTTT
CDR3aa: CASSLGGARTTDTQYF

v_gene: TRBV2
j_gene: TRBJ2-6
abundance: NA
d_gene: NA
CDR3nt: TGTGCCAGCAGTGGGAAGGGGGCTGGGGCCAACGTCCTGACTTTC
CDR3aa: CASSGKGAGANVLTF

v_gene: TRBV4-1
j_gene: TRBJ1-2
abundance: NA
d_gene: TRBD1
CDR3nt: TGCGCCAGCAGCCAAGACGGCGGACACCCGGACAGGGCGCGAAACTATGGCTACACCTTC
CDR3aa: CASSQDGGHPDRARNYGYTF

v_gene: TRBV5-1
j_gene: TRBJ2-7
abundance: NA
d_gene: NA
CDR3nt: TGCGCCAGCAGCTTTCGTAACCAGGGAACGGGTGGCTACGAGCAGTACTTC
CDR3aa: CASSFRNQGTGGYEQYF

v_gene: TRBV7-9
j_gene: TRBJ2-7
abundance: few
d_gene: NA
CDR3nt: TGTGCCAGCAGCAGGGCGGGCTACGAGCAGTACTTC
CDR3aa: CASSRAGYEQYF

v_gene: TRBV7-2
j_gene: TRBJ2-5
abundance: NA
d_gene: NA
CDR3nt: TGTGCCAGCAGAAGGACAGTTGAAGAGACCCAGTACTTC
CDR3aa: CASRRTVEETQYF

v_gene: TRBV9
j_gene: TRBJ1-5
abundance: NA
d_gene: NA
CDR3nt: TGTGCCAGCAGCGTAGGACCCCGGGGTCAGCCCCAGCATTTT
CDR3aa: CASSVGPRGQPQHF

v_gene: TRBV9
j_gene: TRBJ2-1
abundance: NA
d_gene: NA
CDR3nt: TGTGCCAGCAGCGTCAGCGGATCCTACAATGAGCAGTTCTTC
CDR3aa: CASSVSGSYNEQFF

v_gene: TRBV29-1
j_gene: TRBJ2-1
abundance: NA
d_gene: NA
CDR3nt: TGCAGCGTTGAGAGGAAGCCGTCCACCTACAATGAGCAGTTCTTC
CDR3aa: CSVERKPSTYNEQFF

v_gene: TRBV25-1
j_gene: TRBJ1-5
abundance: NA
d_gene: TRBD1
CDR3nt: TGTGCCAGCGATCTCCGGGACAGGAGAAATCAGCCCCAGCATTTT
CDR3aa: CASDLRDRRNQPQHF

v_gene: TRBV6-4
j_gene: TRBJ1-1
abundance: NA
d_gene: NA
CDR3nt: TGTGCCAGCAGTGACTCCGGGACTTGGATAAAGGACACTGAAGCTTTCTTT
CDR3aa: CASSDSGTWIKDTEAFF

v_gene: TRBV2
j_gene: TRBJ2-7
abundance: NA
d_gene: NA
CDR3nt: TGTGCCAGCAGCGCAGCTAGGGGTACCTACGAGCAGTACTTC
CDR3aa: CASSAARGTYEQYF

v_gene: TRBV18
j_gene: TRBJ2-1
abundance: NA
d_gene: TRBD1
CDR3nt: TGTGCCAGCTCACTCGGGACAGGGGGAATTGGTGAGCAGTTCTTC
CDR3aa: CASSLGTGGIGEQFF